The present T cell receptor (beta chain) was sequenced within a study of cytomegalovirus exposure and HLA in healthy donors. Study-level points and caveats: Within the approximately 130 validation repertoires, first-cohort TCR clusters tended to co-occur, according to a later analysis.

The protocol was immunoSEQ multiplex PCR, while the TCRdb copy is restricted to in-frame clones and leaves out a portion. The sample has roughly 250,000 clones, more than 75% seen once; the top ten hold about 3%. With regard to this clone: Its cognate antigen is unknown.

This receptor was taken from a man aged 18 to 29 in good health and CMV-seronegative. Source material: PBMCs.

Written as DNA, the CDR3 is TGTGCCAGCAGCGCCGGACTAGCGTTTCAGAATGAGCAGTTCTTC. It specifies CASSAGLAFQNEQFF. The chain is built from TRBV9 and TRBJ2-1; TRBD2 aligns across 9 bases. This CDR3 is 15 amino acids long. The germline V gene encodes CDR1 SGDLS and CDR2 YYNGEE. The ends lost 3 bases at V and 7 bases at J; junction bases unmatched: 8.